The 22 T cell receptor beta chains listed next were all sequenced from one sample in a study of blood T cell repertoires in COVID-19. Clones were sequenced by immunoSEQ multiplex PCR, and TCRdb holds only the in-frame ones, with some missing. The sample includes 140,000 or so clones, over 75% of them seen just once. The sample comprised peripheral blood. The receptors were sampled from a woman aged 45-60 years with acute or convalescent COVID-19.

V usage is TRBV19 and J usage is TRBJ2-2, with 9 bases that match TRBD1. This CDR3 is built from 18 residues. Losses at the gene ends were 7 bases for V and 2 bases for J; bases not matched to a gene: 14. In germline, CDR1 is LNHDA, CDR2 SQIVND (reference sequence). In DNA form, the CDR3 reads TGTGCCAGTAACCCACTCCCGGGACAGGGCACAAACACCGGGGAGCTGTTTTTT. Its translation is CASNPLPGQGTNTGELFF.

In regard to this clone: A junction end diverges from the germline sequence, so it may reflect a read error. The chain carries TRBV12-3 or TRBV12-4 and TRBJ1-2; no firm D call. The CDR3 consists of 13 residues. CDR3 DNA sequence: TGTGCCGGCAGTCCTTCGGGTACTCATGGCTACACCTTC. It encodes CAGSPSGTHGYTF.

V is TRBV15 and J is TRBJ1-6, with TRBD1 matching over 7 bases. V lost 0 bases to trimming and J lost 0 bases; unmatched junction nucleotides: 14. The germline V gene encodes CDR1 LNHNV and CDR2 YYDKDF (reference sequence). CDR3 length equals 21 residues. CDR3 coding DNA: TGTGCCACCAGCAGAGATAAGGAGGGGGCCCTTAAGAGCTCCTATAATTCACCCCTCCACTTT. This encodes CATSRDKEGALKSSYNSPLHF.

The chain employs TRBV28 and TRBJ1-4, with TRBD1 as a possible D gene (6 bases). The CDR3 consists of 16 residues. V was trimmed by 7 bases and J by 3 bases, leaving 18 bases between them. Germline values: CDR1 MDHEN, CDR2 SYDVKM. CDR3 sequence reads: CASTLGGYRANEKLFF. The CDR3 region has the DNA TGTGCCAGCACCCTAGGGGGTTATAGAGCTAATGAAAAACTGTTTTTT.

The rearrangement uses TRBV5-1 and TRBJ1-5, with D perhaps TRBD1 (5 bases). Germline V gene sequence: CDR1 SGHRS, CDR2 YFSETQ. The CDR3 contains 13 residues. The V end was cut by 5 bases, the J end by 3 bases, with 9 bases between. For the CDR3, the DNA is TGCGCCAGCAGAAAACAGGACAATCAGCCCCAGCATTTT. Amino acid sequence: CASRKQDNQPQHF.

The chain joins TRBV11-2 to TRBJ1-6; a possible D gene is TRBD1 (6 bases). Deletions cut 0 bases from V and 0 bases from J, with 9 bases between. The CDR3 totals 17 residues. Germline V gene lookup returns CDR1 SGHAT and CDR2 FQNNGV. CDR3 region: CASSLDQGNSYNSPLHF. CDR3 DNA: TGTGCCAGCAGCTTAGATCAGGGGAACTCCTATAATTCACCCCTCCACTTT.

A word on this clone: The junction departs from the called germline gene at one end, perhaps through a read error. This chain uses TRBV6-5 with TRBJ1-2; D not certain. CDR1 is MNHEY and CDR2 is SVGAGI in the germline V gene. The CDR3 covers 14 residues. CDR3 amino acids: CASSYSRENYGYTF. The CDR3 DNA sequence: TGTGCCAGCAGCTACTCGAGGGAAAACTATGGCTACACCTTC.

This clone was detected once. This chain uses TRBV7-9 with TRBJ1-1; D gene uncertain. The CDR3 totals 13 residues. Trimming removed 5 bases from V and 5 bases from J, with 12 bases in between. Germline CDR1 and CDR2: SEHNR and FQNEAQ (reference sequence). CDR3 residues: CASSTEGTTEAFF. In nucleotides, the CDR3 is TGTGCCAGCAGCACTGAGGGTACGACTGAAGCTTTCTTT.

The chain links TRBV6-5 to TRBJ1-2; perhaps TRBD1 as D (6 bases). This CDR3 has 12 amino acids. The germline V and J ends were trimmed by 8 bases and 6 bases, with 13 bases remaining between them. CDR1 MNHEY and CDR2 SVGAGI come from the germline V gene. CDR3 in amino acids: CASEGVEHGYTF. DNA for the CDR3: TGTGCCAGCGAGGGGGTCGAACATGGCTACACCTTC.

V usage is TRBV7-3 and J usage is TRBJ2-3; 11 bases map to TRBD2. The CDR3 totals 15 residues. The V and J ends lost 3 bases and 6 bases, in that order; junction bases with no gene match: 5. The germline gives CDR1 SGHTA, CDR2 FQGTGA. CDR3 sequence (DNA): TGTGCCAGCAGCTTTAGACTAGCGGGGCCGGATACGCAGTATTTT. This sequence encodes CASSFRLAGPDTQYF.

This rearrangement joins TRBV24-1 to TRBJ1-5, with D possibly being TRBD1 (6 bases). This CDR3 region has 17 residues. V gave up 2 bases and J gave up 0 bases, with 13 bases separating them. Germline-derived CDR1 and CDR2 are KGHDR and SFDVKD. Here the CDR3 DNA reads TGTGCCACCAGTGATTCTCGGACAGACTATAGCAATCAGCCCCAGCATTTT. Protein: CATSDSRTDYSNQPQHF.

The chain recombines TRBV2 with TRBJ2-1, with 9 nucleotides matching TRBD1. The CDR3 runs 14 residues. Trimming cost V 3 bases and J 10 bases; bases outside gene matches: 7. CDR1 is SNHLY, CDR2 FYNNEI, per germline. The CDR3 reads CASSEGQGVGEQFF. The DNA for the CDR3 is TGTGCCAGCAGTGAGGGACAGGGAGTGGGGGAGCAGTTCTTC.

The chain joins TRBV11-2 to TRBJ2-1; 9 bases line up with TRBD2. Germline V gene lookup returns CDR1 SGHAT and CDR2 FQNNGV. J gave up 7 bases and V 1 base, and 8 bases lay outside the gene matches. The CDR3 consists of 16 residues. The CDR3 protein is CASSLVLAGAGNEQFF. The DNA for the CDR3 is TGTGCCAGCAGCTTAGTCTTAGCGGGGGCCGGTAATGAGCAGTTCTTC.

The chain recombines TRBV21-1 with TRBJ1-1; TRBD1, as called in the table, went unchecked against the DNA. TRBV21-1 is a pseudogene segment. The CDR3 spans 15 residues. CDR3 sequence: CASSKGGPLNTEAFF. CDR3 coding DNA: TGTGCCAGCAGCAAAGGGGGGCCCCTGAACACTGAAGCTTTCTTT.

The chain uses TRBV2 and TRBJ1-2; D gene unclear. Trimming removed 11 bases from V and 6 bases from J, with 22 bases in between. Per germline, CDR1 SNHLY and CDR2 FYNNEI. The CDR3 consists of 14 residues. The CDR3 is CAQKKREGGNGYTF. CDR3 DNA sequence: TGTGCCCAGAAAAAAAGGGAAGGAGGTAATGGCTACACCTTC.

The genes are TRBV25-1 and TRBJ2-5; D may be TRBD1 (5 bases). The V and J ends lost 1 base and 5 bases respectively, with 11 bases between them. CDR3 length equals 14 residues. CDR1 is MGHDK, CDR2 SYGVNS, per germline. The CDR3 DNA follows: TGTGCCAGCAGTGAATCTTTGGGGCTCGAGACCCAGTACTTC. The encoded protein is CASSESLGLETQYF.

A single count supports this clone. Here the CDR3 reads CASSATGFQPQHF. The CDR3 coding sequence is TGTGCCAGTAGTGCTACAGGGTTTCAGCCCCAGCATTTT. The V gene is TRBV19, the J gene TRBJ1-5, with D possibly TRBD1 on 6 matching bases. The V end lost 5 bases, the J end lost 6 bases, and 11 bases lay between the germline ends. This CDR3 has 13 amino acids. The V gene's germline CDR1 is LNHDA and CDR2 SQIVND (reference sequence).

V and J are TRBV2 and TRBJ1-4; D is possibly TRBD1 (6 bases). CDR1 is SNHLY, CDR2 FYNNEI, per germline. With 4 bases removed from V and 8 bases from J, the gap between germline ends came to 11 bases. The CDR3 covers 13 residues. CDR3 bases: TGTGCCAGCAGTGGGGACACGGGAGAAAAACTGTTTTTT. Its protein product is CASSGDTGEKLFF.

The rearrangement links TRBV6-5 to TRBJ2-1, with a tentative D call TRBD2 (6 bases). Germline lookup yields CDR1 MNHEY and CDR2 SVGAGI. V gave up 6 bases and J gave up 4 bases, with 13 bases separating them. This CDR3 comprises 14 residues. This CDR3 is CASRLAGLYNEQFF. Written as DNA, the CDR3 is TGTGCCAGCAGGCTGGCGGGGTTATACAATGAGCAGTTCTTC.

The rearrangement links TRBV19 to TRBJ1-1; D possibly corresponds to TRBD1 (5 bases). CDR3 length: 14 amino acids. Trimming stripped 0 bases from V and 7 bases from J, with 12 bases between. From germline, CDR1 is LNHDA and CDR2 SQIVND (reference sequence). The CDR3: CASSIERGRNEAFF. The DNA of the CDR3 is TGTGCCAGTAGTATAGAACGGGGGAGGAATGAAGCTTTCTTT.

The V gene is TRBV12-3 or TRBV12-4, the J gene TRBJ1-2; no clear D gene. V lost 5 bases and J lost 2, with 3 bases in between. The CDR3 is made up of 11 amino acids. In DNA, the CDR3 is TGTGCCAGCAGTATAAACTATGGCTACACCTTC. Its translation: CASSINYGYTF.

V is TRBV19 and J is TRBJ1-1; D gene ambiguous. The CDR3 runs 14 residues. The V end was cut by 3 bases, the J end by 4 bases, with 12 bases between. Germline V lookup: CDR1 LNHDA, CDR2 SQIVND (reference sequence). The CDR3 DNA is TGTGCCAGTAGTATCCAGGCCTTGAGCACTGAAGCTTTCTTT. Residues: CASSIQALSTEAFF. The full variable domain, in which reference TRBV19 and TRBJ1-1 provide the parts outside the CDR3, is DGGITQSPKYLFRKEGQNVTLSCEQNLNHDAMYWYRQDPGQGLRLIYYSQIVNDFQKGDIAEGYSVSREKKESFPLTVTSAQKNPTAFYLCASSIQALSTEAFFGQGTRLTVV.